The 31 T cell receptor beta chains given below trace back to one sample, sequenced in a study of T cell repertoires in cytomegalovirus infection. These receptors are not linked to any known antigen. Each CDR3 protein is one row after TCRdb ran MiXCR on the reads. The sample records 370,000 or so distinct CDR3 sequences, approximately 30% being singletons. The specimen comprised cultured PBMCs, sampled from culture after CMV antigen stimulation. These receptors were collected from a human donor in good health (CMV status not recorded). Some clones in this sample may be carry-over from other donors' samples.

The gene calls are TRBV29-1 and TRBJ2-1, with 11 nucleotides matching TRBD1. The germline V gene encodes CDR1 SQVTM and CDR2 ANQGSEA. J lost 4 bases, V lost 3 bases, and 2 bases had no gene match. This CDR3 has 14 residues. The CDR3 spells CSVEDRGRYNEQFF. The CDR3 DNA reads TGCAGCGTTGAGGACAGGGGGCGATACAATGAGCAGTTCTTC.

The rearrangement links TRBV19 to TRBJ1-6; D remains ambiguous. V lost 3 bases to trimming and J lost 7 bases, with 16 bases between them. CDR3 length equals 16 residues. The V gene's germline CDR1 is LNHDA and CDR2 SQIVND (reference sequence). CDR3 nucleotide sequence: TGTGCCAGTAGTATCCGGCACTCGGAGAGCAATTCACCCCTCCACTTT. Its protein is CASSIRHSESNSPLHF.

The chain has TRBV7-2 and TRBJ2-7; 13 nucleotides line up with TRBD2. Looked up from germline, CDR1 is SGHTA and CDR2 is FQGNSA. Trimming at V came to 5 bases and at J to 7 bases, leaving 8 bases not matched to a gene. The CDR3 is 15 amino acids. CDR3 region: CASSGGLAGLSEQYF. The CDR3 DNA sequence: TGTGCCAGCAGCGGGGGACTAGCGGGACTGAGTGAGCAGTACTTC.

The sample holds a few counts of this clonotype. This chain connects TRBV14 to TRBJ1-3, with D unclear. Germline CDR1 SGHDN, CDR2 FVKESK. V dropped 1 base and J dropped 3 bases, with 7 bases sitting between them. This CDR3 comprises 14 residues. For the CDR3, the DNA is TGTGCCAGCAGCCAAGGCAGCGGTGGAAACACCATATATTTT. Translated: CASSQGSGGNTIYF.

This clonotype was counted a few times. The chain combines TRBV2 with TRBJ2-5; TRBD2 agrees at 10 bases. V lost 4 bases, J lost 1 base, and 6 bases stayed unmatched. The CDR3 is made up of 16 amino acids. Germline CDR1 SNHLY, CDR2 FYNNEI. The chain's CDR3 is CASSVSASGSQETQYF. Written as DNA, the CDR3 is TGTGCCAGCAGTGTTTCTGCTAGCGGGAGCCAAGAGACCCAGTACTTC.

The chain links TRBV2 to TRBJ1-1; 10 bases line up with TRBD1. V lost 7 bases, J lost 2 bases, and 7 bases stayed unmatched. This CDR3 contains 15 residues. CDR1 and CDR2 (germline): SNHLY, FYNNEI. The CDR3 DNA is TGTGCCAGCACGGGGGACAGGGGACCAAACACTGAAGCTTTCTTT. Amino acids: CASTGDRGPNTEAFF.

The chain has TRBV12-3 or TRBV12-4 and TRBJ2-1; TRBD2 is a possible D gene (7 bases). This CDR3 has 14 amino acids. Trimming removed 6 bases from V and 8 bases from J, with 17 bases in between. CDR3 sequence (DNA): TGTGCCAGCAGCCTGGGGGGGGCGGTCGATGAGCAGTTCTTC. Translation: CASSLGGAVDEQFF.

J is TRBJ2-7 and V is TRBV6-1; 7 nucleotides align to TRBD1. Germline lookup yields CDR1 MNHNS and CDR2 SASEGT. V shed 7 bases and J 0 bases; nucleotides not matched to a gene: 6. The CDR3 loop spans 14 amino acids. DNA for the CDR3: TGTGCCAGCAACGCCGGGACAGTCTCCTACGAGCAGTACTTC. It specifies CASNAGTVSYEQYF.

The chain has TRBV19 and TRBJ1-1; D gene uncertain. The CDR3 loop spans 14 amino acids. CDR1 LNHDA and CDR2 SQIVND come from the germline V gene (reference sequence). V lost 7 bases, J lost 3 bases, and 15 bases lay in between. The CDR3 protein is CASTTNGYDTEAFF. The CDR3 nucleotides are TGTGCCAGTACCACCAACGGGTACGACACTGAAGCTTTCTTT.

This clonotype showed up just a few times. The rearrangement joins TRBV6-2 or TRBV6-3 to TRBJ2-2, with TRBD1 matching 8 bases. The CDR3 extends over 14 amino acids. Germline CDR1 MNHEY, CDR2 SVGEGT. J was trimmed by 6 bases and V by 8 bases; bases with no gene match: 8. CDR3 sequence reads: CASRRTGRAGELFF. The CDR3 DNA reads TGTGCCAGCCGACGGACAGGGCGGGCCGGGGAGCTGTTTTTT.

In its sample, this clonotype was seen a few times. J is TRBJ2-3 and V is TRBV6-2 or TRBV6-3, with TRBD2 identical over 10 bases. The germline gives CDR1 MNHEY, CDR2 SVGEGT. The CDR3 extends over 15 amino acids. J lost 4 bases, V lost 2 bases, and 3 bases had no gene match. This CDR3 is CASSYLAGVADTQYF. DNA for the CDR3: TGTGCCAGCAGTTACCTAGCGGGAGTGGCAGATACGCAGTATTTT.

This clonotype showed up just a few times. The J gene is TRBJ2-7, the V gene TRBV14, with 10 nucleotides matching TRBD2. This CDR3 is 15 amino acids long. CDR1 is SGHDN and CDR2 is FVKESK in the germline V gene. CDR3 sequence reads: CASIQTSGISYEQYV. The DNA of the CDR3 is TGTGCCAGCATCCAAACTAGCGGGATCTCCTACGAGCAGTACGTC.

This clonotype was picked up a small number of times. The genes are TRBV20-1 and TRBJ2-2; D gene ambiguous. The length of the CDR3 is 12 residues. V lost 3 bases to trimming and J lost 11 bases, with 13 bases between them. Per the germline V gene, CDR1 is DFQATT and CDR2 is SNEGSKA (reference sequence). The CDR3 loop reads CSARDHLRELFF. The CDR3 DNA reads TGCAGTGCTAGGGACCATCTCCGAGAGCTGTTTTTT.

The chain links TRBV11-2 to TRBJ1-2; perhaps TRBD1 as D (5 bases). CDR3 size: 15 residues. Trimming left V 5 bases short and J 5 bases short, with 18 bases between. Germline V gives CDR1 SGHAT, CDR2 FQNNGV. Written as DNA, the CDR3 is TGTGCCAGCAGCGATACGAAAGGGACTGAATATGGCTACACCTTC. This codes for CASSDTKGTEYGYTF. Filled out from reference TRBV11-2 and TRBJ1-2, the complete variable domain reads EAGVAQSPRYKIIEKRQSVAFWCNPISGHATLYWYQQILGQGPKLLIQFQNNGVVDDSQLPKDRFSAERLKGVDSTLKIQPAKLEDSAVYLCASSDTKGTEYGYTFGSGTRLTVV.

This chain joins TRBV10-3 and TRBJ2-3; 9 bases are a match to TRBD2. The CDR3 has 17 residues. V was clipped by 4 bases and J by 1 base; unmatched bases: 9. Looked up from germline, CDR1 is ENHRY and CDR2 is SYGVKD. CDR3 nucleotides: TGTGCCATCAGTGGGTTAGCGGGAGAGGAACGCACAGATACGCAGTATTTT. This gives the protein CAISGLAGEERTDTQYF.

Many counts were recorded for this clonotype. The rearrangement links TRBV7-2 to TRBJ2-3; TRBD1 is a possible D gene (6 bases). V dropped 3 bases and J dropped 2 bases, with 9 bases sitting between them. Germline V gene data show CDR1 as SGHTA and CDR2 as FQGNSA. The CDR3 has 14 residues. CDR3 sequence: CASSLDSYTDTQYF. CDR3 DNA sequence: TGTGCCAGCAGCTTGGACAGTTACACAGATACGCAGTATTTT.

This clonotype has just one count. The chain joins TRBV12-3 or TRBV12-4 to TRBJ2-1; 7 nucleotides match TRBD2. The junction had 8 bases not matched to a gene; V was cut back by 9 bases and J by 0 bases. The CDR3 is 15 amino acids. CDR3 bases: TGTGCCAGTTGGGGGGGATTCAGCTCCTACAATGAGCAGTTCTTC. As protein: CASWGGFSSYNEQFF.

This clonotype was seen a few times. The chain recombines TRBV12-3 or TRBV12-4 with TRBJ2-1; 11 nucleotides agree with TRBD2. The CDR3 loop spans 16 amino acids. J was trimmed by 5 bases and V by 6 bases; bases with no gene match: 9. CDR3 nucleotide sequence: TGTGCCAGCAGCCTTAGCGGGAGGGCTTACAACAATGAGCAGTTCTTC. This gives the protein CASSLSGRAYNNEQFF.

The V and J genes are TRBV20-1 and TRBJ2-1; TRBD2 matches at 7 bases. This CDR3 region has 15 residues. CDR1 is DFQATT and CDR2 is SNEGSKA in the germline V gene (reference sequence). With V trimmed by 1 base and J by 0 bases, 3 bases remained unmatched. As DNA, the CDR3 is TGCAGTGCTAGAGGTGGACTAGACTCCTACAATGAGCAGTTCTTC. It specifies CSARGGLDSYNEQFF.

This clonotype was detected many times. The J gene is TRBJ1-5, the V gene TRBV7-6; 8 positions match TRBD1. Germline V gene data show CDR1 as SGHVS and CDR2 as FNYEAQ. V trimming: 5 bases; J trimming: 7 bases; junction bases outside the gene matches: 10. The CDR3 consists of 15 residues. This CDR3 reads CASSPGTGGRQPQHF. CDR3 bases: TGTGCCAGCAGCCCGGGGACAGGCGGACGACAGCCCCAGCATTTT. Looking up the rest from reference TRBV7-6 and TRBJ1-5 gives the full variable domain: GAGVSQSPRYKVTKRGQDVALRCDPISGHVSLYWYRQALGQGPEFLTYFNYEAQQDKSGLPNDRFSAERPEGSISTLTIQRTEQRDSAMYRCASSPGTGGRQPQHFGDGTRLSIL.

V usage is TRBV4-3 and J usage is TRBJ2-1; 7 nucleotides match TRBD2. V lost 7 bases, J lost 8 bases, and 14 bases stayed unmatched. Germline CDR1 is LGHNA and CDR2 is YSLEER. The CDR3 covers 15 residues. CDR3: CASTSIAGSGDEQFF. In DNA, the CDR3 is TGCGCCAGCACCTCTATAGCGGGCTCGGGGGATGAGCAGTTCTTC.

Ten or more counts support this clonotype. The genes are TRBV7-2 and TRBJ1-2; D might be TRBD1 (5 bases). This CDR3 comprises 15 residues. Deletions cut 5 bases from V and 2 bases from J, with 15 bases between. Germline CDR1 is SGHTA and CDR2 is FQGNSA. CDR3 region: CASSIGVGVNYGYTF. DNA for the CDR3: TGTGCCAGCAGCATAGGGGTTGGGGTAAACTATGGCTACACCTTC.

The CDR3 DNA is TGTGCCATCAGTGACAGCCCGAACACTGAAGCTTTCTTT. This encodes CAISDSPNTEAFF. The V and J genes are TRBV10-3 and TRBJ1-1; no reliable D call. The CDR3 loop spans 13 amino acids. Trimming took off 3 bases at V and 1 base at J, with 6 bases between the two ends. Germline CDR1 is ENHRY and CDR2 is SYGVKD.

This chain connects TRBV18 to TRBJ2-1; D call uncertain. Per germline, CDR1 KGHSH and CDR2 LQKENI. Trimming cost V 1 base and J 1 base, with 14 bases left between them. The CDR3 contains 17 residues. This CDR3 is CASSPRPRTASYNEQFF. The CDR3 DNA sequence: TGTGCCAGCTCACCACGGCCGAGGACGGCTTCCTACAATGAGCAGTTCTTC.

This clonotype was observed a few times. The genes are TRBV6-8 and TRBJ2-3; weak D call: TRBD1 (6 bases). Germline V lookup: CDR1 MNHGY, CDR2 SAAAGT. Trimming took off 5 bases at V and 6 bases at J, with 18 bases between the two ends. CDR3 size: 15 residues. CDR3 loop: CASSRTRFDRDTQYF. CDR3 DNA sequence: TGTGCCAGCAGTCGGACACGCTTTGACAGGGATACGCAGTATTTT.

V is TRBV19 and J is TRBJ2-1; maybe TRBD1 (5 bases). V was trimmed by 4 bases and J by 9 bases, leaving 10 bases between them. The CDR3 sequence is 12 residues long. The germline CDR1 and CDR2 sequences are LNHDA and SQIVND (reference sequence). CDR3 sequence (DNA): TGTGCCAGTAGTAACCAGGGAAGTGAGCAGTTCTTC. It yields the protein CASSNQGSEQFF.

The chain uses TRBV7-2 and TRBJ2-7, with TRBD1 as a possible D gene (5 bases). Germline CDR1 is SGHTA and CDR2 is FQGNSA. This CDR3 spans 15 amino acids. V was clipped by 2 bases and J by 5 bases, with 16 bases between them. This chain's CDR3 is CASSLSGIPSDEQYF. CDR3 bases: TGTGCCAGCAGCTTATCAGGGATTCCTTCGGACGAGCAGTACTTC.

The gene calls are TRBV2 and TRBJ2-5, with 7 bases matching TRBD2. Germline values: CDR1 SNHLY, CDR2 FYNNEI. There are 14 residues in the CDR3. Trimming took 5 bases from V and 2 from J; bases not matched to a gene: 5. The CDR3 region is CASSTRGVQETQYF. CDR3 nucleotide sequence: TGTGCCAGCAGTACCCGGGGGGTGCAAGAGACCCAGTACTTC.

The J gene is TRBJ1-2, the V gene TRBV4-1; 12 bases agree with TRBD1. Germline trimming cut 7 bases from V and 5 bases from J; bases unmatched to any gene: 5. The CDR3 loop spans 14 amino acids. Germline V gives CDR1 MGHRA, CDR2 YSYEKL. The CDR3 DNA follows: TGCGCCAGCACCCCGGGACAGGGGGCGTATGGCTACACCTTC. Encoded protein: CASTPGQGAYGYTF.

This clonotype was recorded once. The CDR3 sequence: CSVEDTARREAFF. The CDR3 DNA reads TGCAGCGTTGAAGATACCGCCCGGCGTGAAGCTTTCTTT. This chain joins TRBV29-1 and TRBJ1-1; D is undetermined. Germline lookup yields CDR1 SQVTM and CDR2 ANQGSEA. The length of the CDR3 is 13 residues. Trimming cost V 0 bases and J 7 bases, with 12 bases left between them.

The chain employs TRBV19 and TRBJ2-1, with unresolved D. V lost 1 base, J lost 5 bases, and 9 bases lay in between. Germline lookup yields CDR1 LNHDA and CDR2 SQIVND (reference sequence). CDR3 length: 14 residues. CDR3 protein: CASSIVAADNEQFF. In nucleotides, the CDR3 is TGTGCCAGTAGTATAGTGGCGGCAGACAATGAGCAGTTCTTC.